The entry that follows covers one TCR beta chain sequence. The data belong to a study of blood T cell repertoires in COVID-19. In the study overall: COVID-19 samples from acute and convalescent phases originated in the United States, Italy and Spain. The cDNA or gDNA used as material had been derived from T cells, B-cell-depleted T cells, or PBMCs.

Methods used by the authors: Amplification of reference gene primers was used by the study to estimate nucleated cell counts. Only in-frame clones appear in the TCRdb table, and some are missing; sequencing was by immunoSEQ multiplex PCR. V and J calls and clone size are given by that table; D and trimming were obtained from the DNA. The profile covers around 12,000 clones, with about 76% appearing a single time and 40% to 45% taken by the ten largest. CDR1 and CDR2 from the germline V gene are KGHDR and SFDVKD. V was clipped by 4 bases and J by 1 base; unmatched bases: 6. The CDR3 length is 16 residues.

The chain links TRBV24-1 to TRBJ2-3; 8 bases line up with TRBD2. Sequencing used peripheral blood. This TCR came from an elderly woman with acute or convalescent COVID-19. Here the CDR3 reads CATSEGGSGGTDTQYF. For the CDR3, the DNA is TGTGCCACCAGTGAGGGTGGTAGCGGGGGCACAGATACGCAGTATTTT.